These T cell receptor beta chains were read from a single sample in a study of cytomegalovirus exposure and HLA in healthy donors. TCRdb's table, derived via immunoSEQ multiplex PCR, lists solely in-frame clones and lacks some. The profile shows 150,000 or so clones, roughly 73% of them singletons. Material: PBMCs. The receptor set was obtained from a woman younger than 30 in good health and CMV-seronegative. Each CDR3 is given with its conserved first and last residue. A D gene is named only where the DNA matches it firmly. Clone size is shown for a subset of rows, as once, few, many or a class of expanded clone.

CDR3aa: CASSSHQGDEQFF
CDR3nt: TGCGCCAGCAGCTCCCACCAGGGGGATGAGCAGTTCTTC
v_gene: TRBV5-1
abundance: NA
d_gene: TRBD1
j_gene: TRBJ2-1

CDR3aa: CASSPLGQPMNTEAFF
CDR3nt: TGTGCCAGCAGCCCCCTTGGACAGCCTATGAACACTGAAGCTTTCTTT
v_gene: TRBV13
abundance: NA
d_gene: NA
j_gene: TRBJ1-1

CDR3aa: CASRLPGRVSPLHF
CDR3nt: TGTGCCAGTCGACTTCCAGGGAGGGTATCACCCCTCCACTTT
v_gene: TRBV19
abundance: NA
d_gene: NA
j_gene: TRBJ1-6

CDR3aa: CASSLESLAGDRSYNEQFF
CDR3nt: TGTGCCAGCAGCTTAGAAAGCCTAGCGGGAGACAGGTCCTACAATGAGCAGTTCTTC
v_gene: TRBV7-8
abundance: NA
d_gene: TRBD2
j_gene: TRBJ2-1

CDR3aa: CASSQGGGGYNEQFF
CDR3nt: TGCGCCAGCAGCCAAGGTGGGGGGGGGTACAATGAGCAGTTCTTC
v_gene: TRBV4-3
abundance: NA
d_gene: TRBD2
j_gene: TRBJ2-1

CDR3aa: CASRIGQGSGYTF
CDR3nt: TGTGCCAGCAGAATTGGACAGGGTAGTGGCTACACCTTC
v_gene: TRBV6-5
abundance: NA
d_gene: TRBD1
j_gene: TRBJ1-2

CDR3aa: CASRPGQGTEAFF
CDR3nt: TGTGCCAGCAGACCTGGGCAGGGGACTGAAGCTTTCTTT
v_gene: TRBV28
abundance: few
d_gene: NA
j_gene: TRBJ1-1

CDR3aa: CASSFKGKGRYEQYF
CDR3nt: TGTGCCAGCAGCTTCAAGGGGAAGGGCCGCTACGAGCAGTACTTC
v_gene: TRBV11-2
abundance: NA
d_gene: NA
j_gene: TRBJ2-7

CDR3aa: CASSNSGLGKGADTQYF
CDR3nt: TGTGCCAGCAGCAACTCCGGACTGGGGAAAGGCGCAGATACGCAGTATTTT
v_gene: TRBV11-3
abundance: NA
d_gene: NA
j_gene: TRBJ2-3

CDR3aa: CASSLDLGFGQPQHF
CDR3nt: TGCGCCAGCAGCTTGGATTTGGGCTTCGGACAGCCCCAGCATTTT
v_gene: TRBV5-1
abundance: few
d_gene: NA
j_gene: TRBJ1-5

CDR3aa: CATSAGPTGEETQYF
CDR3nt: TGTGCCACCAGCGCGGGACCCACAGGGGAAGAGACCCAGTACTTC
v_gene: TRBV15
abundance: NA
d_gene: NA
j_gene: TRBJ2-5

CDR3aa: CASSQGVAYEQYF
CDR3nt: TGTGCCAGCAGCCAAGGGGTGGCCTACGAGCAGTACTTC
v_gene: TRBV2
abundance: few
d_gene: NA
j_gene: TRBJ2-7

CDR3aa: CASSPGLNTEAFF
CDR3nt: TGCGCCAGCAGCCCAGGGTTGAACACTGAAGCTTTCTTT
v_gene: TRBV5-1
abundance: NA
d_gene: NA
j_gene: TRBJ1-1

CDR3aa: CASSPPSGTGYEQYF
CDR3nt: TGTGCCAGCTCACCACCGTCTGGGACAGGCTACGAGCAGTACTTC
v_gene: TRBV18
abundance: few
d_gene: TRBD1
j_gene: TRBJ2-7

CDR3aa: CASSSTNRGGYTF
CDR3nt: TGTGCCAGCAGCTCGACGAACAGGGGTGGCTACACCTTC
v_gene: TRBV7-2
abundance: NA
d_gene: TRBD1
j_gene: TRBJ1-2